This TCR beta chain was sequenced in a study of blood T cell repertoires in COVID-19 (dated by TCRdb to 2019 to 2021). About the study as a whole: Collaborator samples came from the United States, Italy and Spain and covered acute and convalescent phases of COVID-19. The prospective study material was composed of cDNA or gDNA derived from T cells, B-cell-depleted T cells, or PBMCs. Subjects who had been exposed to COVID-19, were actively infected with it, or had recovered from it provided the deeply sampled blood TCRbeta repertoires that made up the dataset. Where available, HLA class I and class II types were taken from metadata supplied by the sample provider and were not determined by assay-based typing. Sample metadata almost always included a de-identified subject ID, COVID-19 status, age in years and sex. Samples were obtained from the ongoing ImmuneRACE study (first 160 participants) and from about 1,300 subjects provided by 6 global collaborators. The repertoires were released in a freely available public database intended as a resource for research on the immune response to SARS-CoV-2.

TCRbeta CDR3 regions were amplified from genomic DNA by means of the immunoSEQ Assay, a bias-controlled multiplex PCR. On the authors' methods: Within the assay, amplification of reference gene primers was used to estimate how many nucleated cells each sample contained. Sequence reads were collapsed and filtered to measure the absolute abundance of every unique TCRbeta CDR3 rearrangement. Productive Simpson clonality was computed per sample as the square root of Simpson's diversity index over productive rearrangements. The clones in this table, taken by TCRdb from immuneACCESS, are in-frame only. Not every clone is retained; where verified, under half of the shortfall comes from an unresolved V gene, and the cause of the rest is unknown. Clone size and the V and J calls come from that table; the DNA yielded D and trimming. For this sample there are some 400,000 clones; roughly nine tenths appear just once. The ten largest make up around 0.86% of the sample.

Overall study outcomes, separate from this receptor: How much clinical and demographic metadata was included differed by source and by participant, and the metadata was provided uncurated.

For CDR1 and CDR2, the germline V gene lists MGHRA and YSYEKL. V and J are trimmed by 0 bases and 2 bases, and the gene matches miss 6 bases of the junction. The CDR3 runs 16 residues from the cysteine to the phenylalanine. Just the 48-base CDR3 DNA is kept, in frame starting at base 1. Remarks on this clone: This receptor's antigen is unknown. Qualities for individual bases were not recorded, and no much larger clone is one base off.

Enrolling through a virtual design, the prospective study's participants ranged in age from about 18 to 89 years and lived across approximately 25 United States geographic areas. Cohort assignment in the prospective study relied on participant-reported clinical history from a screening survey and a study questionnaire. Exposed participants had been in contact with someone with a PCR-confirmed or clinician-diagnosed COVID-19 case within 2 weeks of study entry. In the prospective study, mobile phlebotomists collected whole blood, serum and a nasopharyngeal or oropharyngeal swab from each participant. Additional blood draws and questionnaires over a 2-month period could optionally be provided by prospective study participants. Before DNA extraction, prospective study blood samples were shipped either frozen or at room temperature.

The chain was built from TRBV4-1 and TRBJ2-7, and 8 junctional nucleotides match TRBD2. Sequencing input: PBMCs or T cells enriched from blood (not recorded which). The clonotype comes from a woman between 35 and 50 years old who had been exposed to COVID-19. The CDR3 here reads CASSQDRPGGPYEQYF. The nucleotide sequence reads TGCGCCAGCAGCCAAGATCGCCCGGGAGGGCCCTACGAGCAGTACTTC.